Included here is one T cell receptor (beta chain) sequence, with context. This sample is drawn from a study of shared clonotypes between healthy human individuals. Only in-frame clones appear in the TCRdb table, and some are missing; sequencing was by immunoSEQ multiplex PCR. The sample lists hundreds of thousands of clones; 73% were seen once. The sequenced sample was memory CD4+ T cells sorted from blood. Subset described: CD45RA-negative fraction. This receptor was obtained from a woman in her 30s in good health.

CDR3 bases: TGTGCCAGCAGACGGAAGATGAACACTGAAGCTTTCTTT. As protein: CASRRKMNTEAFF. The chain is built from TRBV19 and TRBJ1-1; D remains unclear. In germline, CDR1 is LNHDA, CDR2 SQIVND (reference sequence). Trimming removed 9 bases at V and 0 bases at J, with 11 bases between. This CDR3 region has 13 residues.